This T cell receptor beta chain stems from a study of T cell repertoires in cytomegalovirus infection. The CDR3 runs 14 residues. V was pared by 10 bases and J by 0 bases, with 14 bases between. Germline assignment: CDR1 ENHRY and CDR2 SYGVKD. TCRdb processed the reads anew with MiXCR; each CDR3 protein has one entry. The data contain about a million distinct CDR3 sequences, around 30% of them singletons. Notes on this clonotype: No antigen is known for it.

The sample here was cultured CD8+ T cells from PBMCs, taken from culture after CMV antigen stimulation. The chain recombines TRBV10-3 with TRBJ2-3, with D tentatively TRBD1 (6 bases). The TCR was taken from a human donor in good health (CMV status not recorded). Some clones in this sample may be carry-over from other donors' samples. The CDR3 reads CATRLQGSTDTQYF. CDR3 in DNA: TGTGCCACCAGGCTACAGGGAAGCACAGATACGCAGTATTTT.